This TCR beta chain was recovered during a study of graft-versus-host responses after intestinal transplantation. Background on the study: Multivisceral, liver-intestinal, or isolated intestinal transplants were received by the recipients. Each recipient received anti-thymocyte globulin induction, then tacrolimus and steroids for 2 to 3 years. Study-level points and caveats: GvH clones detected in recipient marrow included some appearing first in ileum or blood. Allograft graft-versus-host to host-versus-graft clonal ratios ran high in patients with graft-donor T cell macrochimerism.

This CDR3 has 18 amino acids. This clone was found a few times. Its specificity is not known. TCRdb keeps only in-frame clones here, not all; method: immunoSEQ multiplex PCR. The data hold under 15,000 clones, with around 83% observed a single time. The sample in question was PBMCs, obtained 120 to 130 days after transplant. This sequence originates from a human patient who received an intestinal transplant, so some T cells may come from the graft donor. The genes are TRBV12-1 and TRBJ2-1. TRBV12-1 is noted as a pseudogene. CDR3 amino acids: CASSRTDLVGTSYNEQFF. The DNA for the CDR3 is TGTGCCAGCAGCCGAACCGACCTAGTAGGGACGTCCTACAATGAGCAGTTCTTC.